What follows are 28 T cell receptor beta chains derived from one specimen sequenced in a study of CD8+ T cells in alopecia areata. Sample treatment: oral pan-JAK inhibitor, 5-10 mg twice daily. TCR sequencing used cDNA made by reverse transcription of extracted RNA. Assay used: immunoSEQ multiplex PCR; TCRdb lists only in-frame clones, some missing. This table has about 210,000 clones, around 43% appearing once. The source was CD4+ T cells sorted from blood, collected at roughly week 36, from a patient treated with tofacitinib. Source of these receptors: a human donor with alopecia areata.

V usage is TRBV9 and J usage is TRBJ2-6; no clear D gene. Looked up from germline, CDR1 is SGDLS and CDR2 is YYNGEE. Trimming pared 2 bases from V and 0 bases from J, leaving 0 bases between. The CDR3 length is 13 residues. The CDR3 region is CASSVSGANVLTF. CDR3 DNA sequence: TGTGCCAGCAGCGTCTCTGGGGCCAACGTCCTGACTTTC.

This clone was seen only a few times. The chain joins TRBV29-1 to TRBJ2-2; 10 positions agree with TRBD2. Germline-derived CDR1 and CDR2 are SQVTM and ANQGSEA. This CDR3 contains 15 residues. The trim removed 4 bases at V and 0 bases at J, leaving 2 bases unmatched. In nucleotides, the CDR3 is TGCAGCGTTGTTACTAGCGGGGCGAACACCGGGGAGCTGTTTTTT. Translating it yields CSVVTSGANTGELFF.

The rearrangement links TRBV9 to TRBJ2-7; possibly TRBD1 for D (6 bases). CDR3 length: 14 residues. Per germline, CDR1 SGDLS and CDR2 YYNGEE. Trimming took off 3 bases at V and 0 bases at J, with 10 bases between the two ends. CDR3 sequence: CASSEGVFSYEQYF. The CDR3 DNA reads TGTGCCAGCAGCGAGGGGGTGTTCTCCTACGAGCAGTACTTC.

This chain joins TRBV27 and TRBJ1-2, with TRBD1 matching 8 bases. The CDR3 runs 15 residues. Germline assignment: CDR1 MNHEY and CDR2 SMNVEV (reference sequence). Trimming removed 5 bases from V and 8 bases from J; junction bases left unmatched: 13. CDR3 coding DNA: TGTGCCAGCAGTCCCCAGGGGGCGTTGTCGAAGGGCTACACCTTC. Translation: CASSPQGALSKGYTF.

V and J are TRBV28 and TRBJ1-1; D remains unclear. This CDR3 is built from 13 residues. CDR1 and CDR2 (germline): MDHEN, SYDVKM. The ends were cut back, 5 bases at V and 6 bases at J, with 13 bases in the middle. CDR3 residues: CASSPGRLAEAFF. For the CDR3, the DNA is TGTGCCAGCAGTCCCGGCCGCCTTGCTGAAGCTTTCTTT.

V is TRBV18 and J is TRBJ2-7; D gene unclear. CDR1 KGHSH and CDR2 LQKENI come from the germline V gene. The V end was cut by 5 bases, the J end by 4 bases, with 6 bases between. The CDR3 is 11 amino acids. CDR3 DNA: TGTGCCAGCTCAGCGACATACGAGCAGTACTTC. Translating gives CASSATYEQYF.

This clone was detected a few times. The rearrangement links TRBV6-6 to TRBJ2-5; D possibly corresponds to TRBD1 (5 bases). This CDR3 is built from 15 residues. The V gene lost 0 bases and the J gene lost 7 bases, with 15 bases spanning the gap. CDR1 MNHNY and CDR2 SVGAGI come from the germline V gene (reference sequence). This CDR3 reads CASSYSGQGNRTQYF. The CDR3 bases are TGTGCCAGCAGTTACTCGGGCCAGGGAAATAGGACCCAGTACTTC.

The rearrangement joins TRBV7-9 to TRBJ2-4; 7 bases agree with TRBD1. Germline V lookup: CDR1 SEHNR, CDR2 FQNEAQ (reference sequence). The V segment lost 5 bases and the J segment 0 bases; nucleotides outside the gene matches: 4. The CDR3 runs to 15 residues. The CDR3 region is CASSGGQLAKNIQYF. CDR3 DNA: TGTGCCAGCAGCGGGGGACAGTTAGCCAAAAACATTCAGTACTTC.

V gene TRBV6-5 combines with J gene TRBJ2-1, with D perhaps TRBD1 (5 bases). Germline V lookup: CDR1 MNHEY, CDR2 SVGAGI. The germline V and J ends were trimmed by 8 bases and 0 bases, with 14 bases remaining between them. This CDR3 is 15 amino acids long. CDR3 sequence (DNA): TGTGCCAGCCGAAGGGGATTAAGCTCCTACAATGAGCAGTTCTTC. Protein: CASRRGLSSYNEQFF.

This chain connects TRBV7-2 to TRBJ2-2; D is tentatively TRBD1 or TRBD2 (5 bases each). Trimming shortened V by 1 base and J by 1 base, and 10 bases separated the two germline ends. This CDR3 spans 16 amino acids. Germline V gives CDR1 SGHTA, CDR2 FQGNSA. CDR3 nucleotide sequence: TGTGCCAGCAGCTTAGGAGGGGCAATGAACACCGGGGAGCTGTTTTTT. It specifies CASSLGGAMNTGELFF.

V and J are TRBV29-1 and TRBJ2-5, with 12 bases that match TRBD1. Per the germline V gene, CDR1 is SQVTM and CDR2 is ANQGSEA. The CDR3 has 15 residues. The ends lost 7 bases at V and 5 bases at J; junction bases unmatched: 11. As DNA, the CDR3 is TGCAGCGCCGAACTCCGGGACAGGGGGCAGGAGACCCAGTACTTC. Translation gives CSAELRDRGQETQYF. The complete variable domain, with remaining parts taken from reference TRBV29-1 and TRBJ2-5, reads SAVISQKPSRDICQRGTSLTIQCQVDSQVTMMFWYRQQPGQSLTLIATANQGSEATYESGFVIDKFPISRPNLTFSTLTVSNMSPEDSSIYLCSAELRDRGQETQYFGPGTRLLVL.

The table lists this clone with a count of one. The chain links TRBV7-2 to TRBJ1-5; the D gene is possibly TRBD1 (6 bases). This CDR3 comprises 17 residues. V was pared by 3 bases and J by 0 bases, with 15 bases between. The germline V gene has CDR1 SGHTA and CDR2 FQGNSA. Here the CDR3 reads CASSLKPGQNSNQPQHF. DNA of the CDR3: TGTGCCAGCAGCTTGAAACCGGGACAAAATAGCAATCAGCCCCAGCATTTT.

The chain couples TRBV7-9 to TRBJ2-7, with D unclear. Germline lookup yields CDR1 SEHNR and CDR2 FQNEAQ (reference sequence). CDR3 length equals 12 residues. Trimming removed 5 bases at V and 6 bases at J, with 11 bases between. The CDR3 spells CASSQTPGEQYF. As DNA, the CDR3 is TGTGCCAGCAGCCAGACCCCGGGCGAGCAGTACTTC. Filled out from reference TRBV7-9 and TRBJ2-7, the complete variable domain reads DTGVSQNPRHKITKRGQNVTFRCDPISEHNRLYWYRQTLGQGPEFLTYFQNEAQLEKSRLLSDRFSAERPKGSFSTLEIQRTEQGDSAMYLCASSQTPGEQYFGPGTRLTVT.

Only one count was recorded for this clone. Other DNA sequences in this specimen translate into the identical CDR3. As DNA, the CDR3 is TGTGCCAGCAGCGTAGGGAATTCTCAAGAGACCCAGTACTTC. It is translated as CASSVGNSQETQYF. The genes are TRBV9 and TRBJ2-5; no clear D gene. V was pared by 0 bases and J by 2 bases, with 8 bases between. Germline values: CDR1 SGDLS, CDR2 YYNGEE. This CDR3 comprises 14 residues.

The J gene is TRBJ1-2, the V gene TRBV27; D gene unclear. CDR1 is MNHEY, CDR2 SMNVEV, per germline (reference sequence). This CDR3 is 15 amino acids long. Trimming pared 2 bases from V and 5 bases from J, leaving 15 bases between. The CDR3 is CASSLTNLREYGYTF. For the CDR3, the DNA is TGTGCCAGCAGTTTAACAAACCTCCGGGAGTATGGCTACACCTTC.

The rearrangement joins TRBV5-1 to TRBJ2-7; a weak D match, TRBD2 (5 bases). V lost 0 bases and J 5 bases, leaving 12 bases between the germline ends. This CDR3 region has 14 residues. Per the germline V gene, CDR1 is SGHRS and CDR2 is YFSETQ. CDR3 bases: TGCGCCAGCAGCTTGGAAGGGAGCATTAACGAGCAGTACTTC. This encodes CASSLEGSINEQYF.

The chain joins TRBV7-9 to TRBJ2-5; D possibly corresponds to TRBD1 (5 bases). The CDR3 is 15 residues long. V was trimmed by 5 bases and J by 0 bases, leaving 13 bases between them. The germline V gene has CDR1 SEHNR and CDR2 FQNEAQ (reference sequence). The CDR3 DNA sequence: TGTGCCAGCAGCCCCGGACATCTGTACCAAGAGACCCAGTACTTC. Amino acids: CASSPGHLYQETQYF.

This clone has just a few counts. V is TRBV6-1 and J is TRBJ2-3, with 8 bases that match TRBD2. The germline V gene has CDR1 MNHNS and CDR2 SASEGT. The CDR3 runs 14 residues. With V trimmed by 6 bases and J by 7 bases, 9 bases remained unmatched. CDR3 loop: CASSISGTPNTQYF. The CDR3 DNA is TGTGCCAGCAGCATTAGCGGGACTCCGAATACGCAGTATTTT.

This chain links TRBV4-2 with TRBJ2-1; perhaps TRBD2 as D (7 bases). This CDR3 spans 18 amino acids. Germline V gene sequence: CDR1 LGHNA, CDR2 YNFKEQ. V lost 3 bases, J lost 3 bases, and 21 bases lay in between. This CDR3 reads CASSHEGNGGGVYNEQFF. CDR3 nucleotide sequence: TGTGCCAGCAGCCACGAAGGCAATGGAGGGGGGGTCTACAATGAGCAGTTCTTC.

CDR3 coding DNA: TGTGCCAGCAGCTTCGATCGGGCCACCTACGAGCAGTACTTC. Translated, it gives CASSFDRATYEQYF. This chain uses TRBV7-2 with TRBJ2-7; the D is unclear. CDR1 SGHTA and CDR2 FQGNSA come from the germline V gene. The CDR3 length is 14 residues. Trimming stripped 3 bases from V and 2 bases from J, with 11 bases between. Combining the CDR3 with reference TRBV7-2 and TRBJ2-7 gives the whole variable domain GAGVSQSPSNKVTEKGKDVELRCDPISGHTALYWYRQSLGQGLEFLIYFQGNSAPDKSGLPSDRFSAERTGGSVSTLTIQRTQQEDSAVYLCASSFDRATYEQYFGPGTRLTVT.

As concerns this clone: In the same sample, other DNA sequences code for this CDR3. J is TRBJ2-7 and V is TRBV20-1; D not resolved. From germline, CDR1 is DFQATT and CDR2 SNEGSKA (reference sequence). Trimming shortened V by 3 bases and J by 3 bases, and 6 bases separated the two germline ends. This CDR3 is built from 11 residues. The CDR3: CSASLNYEQYF. Written as DNA, the CDR3 is TGCAGTGCTAGTCTTAACTACGAGCAGTACTTC.

This clone has just a few counts. CDR3 sequence: CASSLLGRYNEQFF. CDR3 DNA: TGCGCCAGCAGCTTGTTAGGGAGGTACAATGAGCAGTTCTTC. This chain links TRBV5-1 with TRBJ2-1, with TRBD2 as a possible D gene (6 bases). CDR1 and CDR2 (germline): SGHRS, YFSETQ. Trimming removed 1 base from V and 4 bases from J, with 9 bases in between. The length of the CDR3 is 14 residues. Full variable domain (rest looked up from reference TRBV5-1 and TRBJ2-1): KAGVTQTPRYLIKTRGQQVTLSCSPISGHRSVSWYQQTPGQGLQFLFEYFSETQRNKGNFPGRFSGRQFSNSRSEMNVSTLELGDSALYLCASSLLGRYNEQFFGPGTRLTVL.

This clone was seen more than once but under ten times. The gene calls are TRBV29-1 and TRBJ2-7; TRBD1 matches 8 bases. The CDR3 runs to 13 residues. J gave up 4 bases and V 7 bases, and 9 bases lay outside the gene matches. From germline, CDR1 is SQVTM and CDR2 ANQGSEA. The CDR3 spells CSGGQGRGYEQYF. The CDR3 nucleotides read TGCAGCGGCGGACAGGGCCGGGGATACGAGCAGTACTTC.

This clone was counted only a few times. The CDR3 here is CASSVRLAGVGEQFF. DNA of the CDR3: TGCGCCAGCAGCGTAAGACTAGCGGGAGTTGGGGAGCAGTTCTTC. The chain carries TRBV5-1 and TRBJ2-1; 12 positions agree with TRBD2. The CDR3 totals 15 residues. V lost 4 bases to trimming and J lost 10 bases; unmatched junction nucleotides: 9. CDR1 is SGHRS, CDR2 YFSETQ, per germline.

In the case of this clone: Other nucleotide sequences in the sample specify the same CDR3. CDR3: CASSLRQGVQPQHF. In DNA form, the CDR3 reads TGTGCCAGCAGCCTCCGACAGGGGGTTCAGCCCCAGCATTTT. The V call is TRBV7-2, the J call TRBJ1-5, with 9 bases matching TRBD1. Germline V gives CDR1 SGHTA, CDR2 FQGNSA. The CDR3 runs 14 residues. J gave up 6 bases and V 5 bases, and 5 bases lay outside the gene matches.

V is TRBV29-1 and J is TRBJ2-3; 8 bases align to TRBD2. The CDR3 spans 14 residues. Germline V CDR1 and CDR2: SQVTM, ANQGSEA. J lost 3 bases, V lost 3 bases, and 5 bases had no gene match. Written as DNA, the CDR3 is TGCAGCGTTGAGGTCCCTAGCGGGACAGATACGCAGTATTTT. This translates into CSVEVPSGTDTQYF.

The chain employs TRBV4-2 and TRBJ1-4, with no clear D. The germline gives CDR1 LGHNA, CDR2 YNFKEQ. V dropped 2 bases and J dropped 6 bases, with 13 bases sitting between them. This CDR3 is built from 15 residues. The CDR3 is CASSQLGGQDEKLFF. CDR3 DNA sequence: TGTGCCAGCAGCCAATTGGGCGGGCAGGATGAAAAACTGTTTTTT.

The table lists this clone with a few counts. The rearrangement links TRBV29-1 to TRBJ1-2; no clear D. Germline CDR1 is SQVTM and CDR2 is ANQGSEA. The CDR3 consists of 14 residues. The ends were cut back, 3 bases at V and 4 bases at J, with 15 bases in the middle. CDR3 residues: CSVEEDSKGYGYTF. In DNA, the CDR3 is TGCAGCGTTGAGGAGGATAGTAAAGGCTATGGCTACACCTTC.